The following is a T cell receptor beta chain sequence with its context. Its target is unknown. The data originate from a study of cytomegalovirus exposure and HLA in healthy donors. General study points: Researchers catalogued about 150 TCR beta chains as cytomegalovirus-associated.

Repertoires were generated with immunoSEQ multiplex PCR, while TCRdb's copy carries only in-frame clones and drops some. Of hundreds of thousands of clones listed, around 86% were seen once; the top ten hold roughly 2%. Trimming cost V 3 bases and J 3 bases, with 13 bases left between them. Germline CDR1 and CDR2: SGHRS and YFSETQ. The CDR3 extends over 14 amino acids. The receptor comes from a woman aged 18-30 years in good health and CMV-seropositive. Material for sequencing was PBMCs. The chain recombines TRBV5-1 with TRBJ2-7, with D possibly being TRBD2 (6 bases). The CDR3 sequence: CASSSREYSYEQYF. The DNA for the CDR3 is TGCGCCAGCAGCTCCCGGGAGTATAGCTACGAGCAGTACTTC. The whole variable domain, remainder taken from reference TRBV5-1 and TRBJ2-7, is KAGVTQTPRYLIKTRGQQVTLSCSPISGHRSVSWYQQTPGQGLQFLFEYFSETQRNKGNFPGRFSGRQFSNSRSEMNVSTLELGDSALYLCASSSREYSYEQYFGPGTRLTVT.